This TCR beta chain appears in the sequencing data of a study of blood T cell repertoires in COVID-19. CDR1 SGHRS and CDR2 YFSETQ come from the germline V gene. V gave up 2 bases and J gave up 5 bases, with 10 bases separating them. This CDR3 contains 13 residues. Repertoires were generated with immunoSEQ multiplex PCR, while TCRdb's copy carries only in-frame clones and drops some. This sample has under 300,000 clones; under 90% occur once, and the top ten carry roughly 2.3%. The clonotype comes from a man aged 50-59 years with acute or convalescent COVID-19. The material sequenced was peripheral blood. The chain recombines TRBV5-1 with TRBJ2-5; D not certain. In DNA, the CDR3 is TGCGCCAGCAGCTTTTCTCCCTCGGAGACCCAGTACTTC. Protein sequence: CASSFSPSETQYF.